The present entry profiles one T cell receptor beta chain with its context. Its antigen is unknown. The data are from a study of cytomegalovirus exposure and HLA in healthy donors. Study-wide results and caveats: Being productive about 87% or about 30% of the time was typical of most TCR beta V segments in an earlier analysis.

Researchers ran the PCR with 60 Vbeta and 13 Jbeta primers. Assay: immunoSEQ multiplex PCR; the TCRdb copy retains only in-frame clones and omits some. The data contain about 95,000 clones, just over 70% of them seen just once; the ten biggest clones take up around 8.4%. The sequence came from a man aged 60 to 75 in good health and CMV-seronegative. The sample consisted of PBMCs.

The CDR3 spells CASSLGQGGYNEQFF. CDR3 in DNA: TGCGCCAGCAGCTTGGGACAGGGGGGATACAATGAGCAGTTCTTC. V gene TRBV5-1 combines with J gene TRBJ2-1; 9 bases fit TRBD1. V lost 0 bases to trimming and J lost 4 bases; unmatched junction nucleotides: 2. The CDR3 consists of 15 residues. Germline CDR1 SGHRS, CDR2 YFSETQ.